This TCR beta chain was recorded in a study of vaccination and CD4 T cells after COVID-19. Looking at the study overall: Overlapping SARS-CoV-2, HCoV-NL63, HCoV-OC43 and HCoV-229E spike peptides were used to stimulate cells. Study-level findings and limits: Post-vaccination reactive clonotypes (median about 40) did not differ significantly from post-infection (roughly 21).

Cultured CD4+ T cell DNA was sequenced using the Oncomine TCR Beta short-read assay. TCRdb re-analysed the PCR reads in MiXCR, keeping a single row per CDR3 protein. Seen here are some 4,000 distinct CDR3 sequences, 15% to 20% observed once, and the top ten hold under 25%. Regarding treatment: approximately 9-day PBMC culture with coronavirus spike peptide pools or control peptides (ViraFEST assay). This CDR3 comprises 18 residues. The J segment lost 2 bases and the V segment lost 5 bases, leaving 20 bases of the junction unmatched. CDR1 and CDR2 from the germline V gene are SQVTM and ANQGSEA. Concerning this clonotype itself: What it binds is unknown.

This rearrangement joins TRBV29-1 to TRBJ2-7, with 8 bases identical to TRBD1. The specimen sequenced was CD4+ T cells from blood, cultured in vitro. This TCR came from a human donor who had recovered from COVID-19. The CDR3 DNA sequence: TGCAGCGTTACCGGGACAGGCGTTAAAGGGGTCACTACCTACGAGCAGTACTTC. As protein: CSVTGTGVKGVTTYEQYF.